This TCR beta chain comes out of a study of Ad26.COV2.S vaccination and SARS-CoV-2 variants. Whole-study context: The trial was COV1001 and the donor's arm was Ad26.COV2.S.

Study-wide results and limits: Measurements of TCR breadth and depth may have given underestimates of the total T cell responses.

Comment on this clone: Its target is unknown.

Treatment here: some 20 received Ad26.COV2.S at low or high dose, single or two shots; 5 received placebo; per-sample allocation not given. Vaccine and placebo recipients were sampled on day 63 after the first injection. The CDR3 is 14 residues long. J was trimmed by 4 bases and V by 3 bases; bases with no gene match: 6. CDR1 is MDHEN and CDR2 is SYDVKM in the germline V gene. The table came from immunoSEQ multiplex PCR; TCRdb's copy has only in-frame clones and leaves some out. Seen here are more than 300,000 clones, 85% observed once, and the top ten hold roughly 2%. The chain uses TRBV28 and TRBJ2-7; 7 nucleotides match TRBD2. Sequenced here: peripheral blood, sampled in a trial of Ad26.COV2.S vaccine versus placebo. The sequence derives from a person aged 18-65 years who received the Ad26.COV2.S COVID-19 vaccine or a placebo. CDR3 in DNA: TGTGCCAGCAGTTTCGAGGGGCGGGGGTACGAGCAGTACTTC. Its protein product is CASSFEGRGYEQYF.